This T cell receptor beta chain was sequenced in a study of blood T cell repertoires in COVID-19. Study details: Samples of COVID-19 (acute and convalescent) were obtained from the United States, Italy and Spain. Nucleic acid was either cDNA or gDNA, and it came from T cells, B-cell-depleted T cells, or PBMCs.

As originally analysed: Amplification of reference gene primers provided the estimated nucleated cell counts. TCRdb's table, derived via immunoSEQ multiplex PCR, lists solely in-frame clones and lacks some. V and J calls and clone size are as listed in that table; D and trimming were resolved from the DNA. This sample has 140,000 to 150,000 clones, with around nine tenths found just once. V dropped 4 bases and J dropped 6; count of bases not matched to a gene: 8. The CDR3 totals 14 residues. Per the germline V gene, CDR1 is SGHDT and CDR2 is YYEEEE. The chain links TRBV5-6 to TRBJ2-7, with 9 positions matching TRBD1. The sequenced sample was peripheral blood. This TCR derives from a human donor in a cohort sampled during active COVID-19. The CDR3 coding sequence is TGTGCCAGCAGCGGGGGGACAGGGCGCGGCGAGCAGTACTTC. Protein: CASSGGTGRGEQYF.